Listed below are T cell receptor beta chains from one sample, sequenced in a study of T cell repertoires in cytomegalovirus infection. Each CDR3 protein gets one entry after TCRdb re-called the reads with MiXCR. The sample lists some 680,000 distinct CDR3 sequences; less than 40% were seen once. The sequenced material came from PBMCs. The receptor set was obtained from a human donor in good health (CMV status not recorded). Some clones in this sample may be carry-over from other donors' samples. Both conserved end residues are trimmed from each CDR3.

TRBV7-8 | ASSPVRETQY
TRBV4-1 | ASSQTRGVFTQETQY
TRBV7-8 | ASSLNSVGHQPQH
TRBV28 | ASRLANTEAF
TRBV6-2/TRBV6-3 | ASSTQGQVYGYT
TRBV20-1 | SAKPGEKLF
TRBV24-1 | ATSDLYGQTKMNTEAF
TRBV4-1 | ASSQSSGTTNEKLF
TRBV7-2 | ASSKLIQGAGANVLT
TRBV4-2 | ASSRMDRGTGEQY
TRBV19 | ASSIGQKPQH